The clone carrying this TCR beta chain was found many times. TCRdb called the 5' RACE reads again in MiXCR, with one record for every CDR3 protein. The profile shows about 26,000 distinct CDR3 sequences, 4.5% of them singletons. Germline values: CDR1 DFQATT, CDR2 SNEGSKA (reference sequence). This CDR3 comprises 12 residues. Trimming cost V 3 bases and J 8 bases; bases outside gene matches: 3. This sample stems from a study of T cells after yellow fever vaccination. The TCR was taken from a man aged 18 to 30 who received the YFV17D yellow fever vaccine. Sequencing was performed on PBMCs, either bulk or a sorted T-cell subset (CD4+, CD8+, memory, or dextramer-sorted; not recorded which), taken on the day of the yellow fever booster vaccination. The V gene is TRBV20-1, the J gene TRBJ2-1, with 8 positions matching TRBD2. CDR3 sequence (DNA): TGCAGTGCTAGGGGGACTAGACATGAGCAGTTCTTC. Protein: CSARGTRHEQFF.